Presented here are 23 T cell receptor beta chains from one specimen sequenced in a study of cytomegalovirus exposure and HLA in healthy donors. Vbeta (60) and Jbeta (13) primers were used in the PCR. The method was immunoSEQ multiplex PCR; TCRdb's version includes in-frame clones alone and lacks a portion of them. The sample has about 160,000 clones; less than 85% are singletons. Sequenced material: PBMCs. These receptors originate from a man in his forties or fifties in good health and CMV-seropositive.

The chain combines TRBV6-1 with TRBJ1-5, with 7 bases matching TRBD1. The CDR3 is 16 residues long. Germline lookup yields CDR1 MNHNS and CDR2 SASEGT. V trimming: 4 bases; J trimming: 1 base; junction bases outside the gene matches: 7. The CDR3 loop is CASSALPGQSNQPQHF. DNA of the CDR3: TGTGCCAGCAGTGCCCTCCCGGGACAGAGCAATCAGCCCCAGCATTTT.

This clone was picked up one time. V gene TRBV30 combines with J gene TRBJ1-1; D may be TRBD1 (6 bases). V lost 0 bases to trimming and J lost 2 bases, with 16 bases between them. CDR3 length equals 16 residues. Germline values: CDR1 GTSNPN, CDR2 SVGIG (reference sequence). The CDR3 here is CAWSVNRAGVNTEAFF. DNA for the CDR3: TGTGCCTGGAGTGTAAATCGGGCAGGGGTTAACACTGAAGCTTTCTTT.

This clone has more than one count but fewer than ten. For the CDR3, the DNA is TGTGCGATGACAGAGTCCTACGAGCAGTACTTC. This translates into CAMTESYEQYF. The V and J genes are TRBV30 and TRBJ2-7; possible D gene TRBD1, 5 bases. The CDR3 covers 11 residues. Germline V CDR1 and CDR2: GTSNPN, SVGIG (reference sequence).

The chain links TRBV15 to TRBJ1-4, with 8 bases that match TRBD1. The CDR3 length is 15 residues. The V segment lost 5 bases and the J segment 7 bases; nucleotides outside the gene matches: 9. CDR1 and CDR2 (germline): LNHNV, YYDKDF (reference sequence). CDR3 in amino acids: CATSARSGTGEKLFF. In DNA form, the CDR3 reads TGTGCCACCAGCGCAAGGAGTGGGACAGGTGAAAAACTGTTTTTT.

The V and J genes are TRBV20-1 and TRBJ2-2, with D tentatively TRBD2 (6 bases). Germline lookup yields CDR1 DFQATT and CDR2 SNEGSKA (reference sequence). The CDR3 has 11 amino acids. The germline V and J ends were trimmed by 3 bases and 7 bases, with 6 bases remaining between them. CDR3 sequence reads: CSARRGGELFF. The CDR3 nucleotides are TGCAGTGCTAGGCGGGGCGGGGAGCTGTTTTTT.

This sequence joins TRBV27 and TRBJ2-5, with D possibly being TRBD1 (5 bases). The J call may be wrong; the DNA end is better matched by TRBJ2-7. The CDR3 has 20 amino acids. Looked up from germline, CDR1 is MNHEY and CDR2 is SMNVEV (reference sequence). The CDR3, as DNA: TGTGCCAGCAGTTTATTGGGTTGGTCCTCACCAGACAGAAACTCCTACGAGCAGTACTTC. It specifies CASSLLGWSSPDRNSYEQYF.

This chain links TRBV4-2 with TRBJ1-3; perhaps TRBD1 as D (6 bases). Germline V gene sequence: CDR1 LGHNA, CDR2 YNFKEQ. This CDR3 contains 18 residues. Between the trimmed V and J ends, which lost 0 bases and 3 bases, there was a span of 18 bases. In DNA form, the CDR3 reads TGTGCCAGCAGCCAAGAGGTGTCCCAGGGGATTTTTGGAAACACCATATATTTT. Protein: CASSQEVSQGIFGNTIYF.

The chain carries TRBV5-1 and TRBJ1-3; 7 bases align to TRBD1. Germline CDR1 and CDR2: SGHRS and YFSETQ. V lost 1 base and J lost 0; bases outside the gene matches: 10. The CDR3 covers 18 residues. Written as DNA, the CDR3 is TGCGCCAGCAGCTTGCTGCCAGGGGGGCGCTTCTCTGGAAACACCATATATTTT. Its translation is CASSLLPGGRFSGNTIYF.

The rearrangement joins TRBV6-1 to TRBJ2-5, with 10 bases that match TRBD2. The J call may be faulty, since TRBJ2-7 better matches the DNA end. Germline loops: CDR1 MNHNS, CDR2 SASEGT. The CDR3 extends over 13 amino acids. This chain's CDR3 is CASPASGSYEQYF. The CDR3 DNA is TGTGCCAGCCCGGCTAGCGGGAGCTACGAGCAGTACTTC.

DNA for the CDR3: TGCAGCGTTGAACGGTATGGCTACACCTTC. Its protein product is CSVERYGYTF. The chain recombines TRBV29-1 with TRBJ1-2; D gene ambiguous. The CDR3 is made up of 10 amino acids. The germline V and J ends were trimmed by 2 bases and 5 bases, with 3 bases remaining between them. Germline assignment: CDR1 SQVTM and CDR2 ANQGSEA.

V is TRBV6-5 and J is TRBJ1-2, with unresolved D. Between the trimmed V and J ends, which lost 4 bases and 1 base, there was a span of 10 bases. CDR1 and CDR2 (germline): MNHEY, SVGAGI. The CDR3 extends over 14 amino acids. CDR3 nucleotide sequence: TGTGCCAGCAGTTTTTACGGGGTTAACTATGGCTACACCTTC. Its translation is CASSFYGVNYGYTF.

V usage is TRBV5-6 and J usage is TRBJ2-7; 9 bases line up with TRBD1. V lost 6 bases and J lost 7; bases outside the gene matches: 20. Germline V gene lookup returns CDR1 SGHDT and CDR2 YYEEEE. The CDR3 runs to 17 residues. CDR3 in amino acids: CASTQDPGTGLSGEQYF. CDR3 DNA sequence: TGTGCCAGCACCCAAGATCCCGGGACAGGGCTATCGGGAGAGCAGTACTTC.

The CDR3 DNA reads TGTGCCAGCAGCTACCTAGCGGGAGTAGACAATGAGCAGTTCTTC. It specifies CASSYLAGVDNEQFF. This chain connects TRBV7-2 to TRBJ2-1; 10 bases agree with TRBD2. Germline lookup yields CDR1 SGHTA and CDR2 FQGNSA. J was trimmed by 5 bases and V by 4 bases; bases with no gene match: 5. This CDR3 has 15 residues. Combining the CDR3 with reference TRBV7-2 and TRBJ2-1 gives the whole variable domain GAGVSQSPSNKVTEKGKDVELRCDPISGHTALYWYRQSLGQGLEFLIYFQGNSAPDKSGLPSDRFSAERTGGSVSTLTIQRTQQEDSAVYLCASSYLAGVDNEQFFGPGTRLTVL.

The V gene is TRBV18, the J gene TRBJ2-7; D may be TRBD2 (5 bases). The CDR3 totals 16 residues. V was pared by 3 bases and J by 0 bases, with 15 bases between. Per the germline V gene, CDR1 is KGHSH and CDR2 is LQKENI. CDR3 in DNA: TGTGCCAGCTCACCCTTAGCGCCCCCAGCCTCCTACGAGCAGTACTTC. Its translation: CASSPLAPPASYEQYF.

V usage is TRBV10-2 and J usage is TRBJ1-3; TRBD1 is a possible D gene (5 bases). Germline CDR1 is WSHSY and CDR2 is SAAADI. CDR3 size: 13 residues. Trimming cost V 8 bases and J 1 base, with 9 bases left between them. In DNA, the CDR3 is TGCGCCAGCCGTACAGGATCTGGAAACACCATATATTTT. Its protein product is CASRTGSGNTIYF.

This clone was recorded once. The rearrangement uses TRBV29-1 and TRBJ2-5, with D possibly TRBD1 on 6 matching bases. The germline V and J ends were trimmed by 4 bases and 5 bases, with 20 bases remaining between them. Germline CDR1 and CDR2: SQVTM and ANQGSEA. This CDR3 comprises 15 residues. The CDR3 DNA follows: TGCAGCGTTGTGGGGGCGGCCCCCTACGAGGAGACCCAGTACTTC. It translates to CSVVGAAPYEETQYF. The variable domain in full, with the rest retrieved from reference TRBV29-1 and TRBJ2-5, is SAVISQKPSRDICQRGTSLTIQCQVDSQVTMMFWYRQQPGQSLTLIATANQGSEATYESGFVIDKFPISRPNLTFSTLTVSNMSPEDSSIYLCSVVGAAPYEETQYFGPGTRLLVL.

The gene calls are TRBV5-1 and TRBJ2-7; perhaps TRBD2 as D (6 bases). The CDR3 consists of 15 residues. Trimming removed 6 bases at V and 2 bases at J, with 18 bases between. Germline assignment: CDR1 SGHRS and CDR2 YFSETQ. CDR3 protein: CASNVGTGLAYEQYF. The CDR3 nucleotides read TGCGCCAGCAACGTGGGGACTGGCTTAGCCTACGAGCAGTACTTC.

The CDR3 sequence: CASSKTTFVKTQYF. The CDR3 DNA sequence: TGTGCCAGCAGTAAGACAACATTTGTAAAGACCCAGTACTTC. The chain uses TRBV6-5 and TRBJ2-5, with D unclear. There are 14 residues in the CDR3. V lost 5 bases and J lost 6, with 16 bases in between. Germline assignment: CDR1 MNHEY and CDR2 SVGAGI.

In this sample, this clone turned up once. V usage is TRBV19 and J usage is TRBJ1-1; TRBD1 agrees at 8 bases. The CDR3 runs 14 residues. J lost 4 bases, V lost 11 bases, and 12 bases had no gene match. Germline CDR1 reads LNHDA; CDR2 reads SQIVND (reference sequence). CDR3 protein: CASKHRGSGTEAFF. CDR3 nucleotides: TGTGCCTCCAAACACAGGGGGTCGGGCACTGAAGCTTTCTTT.

This clone was seen a single time. Mismatch with germline at one junction end may stem from a read error. The DNA for the CDR3 is TGTTCCAGCAGCCAAAAAAAAGGGACTAGCGGACCTTACGAGCAGTACTTC. This gives the protein CSSSQKKGTSGPYEQYF. The V and J genes are TRBV7-9 and TRBJ2-7; 11 nucleotides line up with TRBD2. Germline-derived CDR1 and CDR2 are SEHNR and FQNEAQ (reference sequence). This CDR3 is 17 amino acids long. The whole variable domain, remainder taken from reference TRBV7-9 and TRBJ2-7, is DTGVSQNPRHKITKRGQNVTFRCDPISEHNRLYWYRQTLGQGPEFLTYFQNEAQLEKSRLLSDRFSAERPKGSFSTLEIQRTEQGDSAMYLCSSSQKKGTSGPYEQYFGPGTRLTVT.

The chain couples TRBV5-1 to TRBJ2-7, with TRBD2 identical over 7 bases. Trimming cost V 0 bases and J 0 bases; bases outside gene matches: 12. The germline V gene encodes CDR1 SGHRS and CDR2 YFSETQ. The CDR3 consists of 18 residues. The CDR3: CASSLVGSDPSGSYEQYF. CDR3 in DNA: TGCGCCAGCAGCTTGGTAGGCTCGGATCCTAGCGGCTCCTACGAGCAGTACTTC.

In its sample, this clone was seen a few times. CDR3 bases: TGCGCCAGCAGCTTGACAGGGGGATGGCAGTACTTC. Protein: CASSLTGGWQYF. The chain employs TRBV5-1 and TRBJ2-7, with 8 bases identical to TRBD1. The germline V gene encodes CDR1 SGHRS and CDR2 YFSETQ. V lost 1 base to trimming and J lost 9 bases; unmatched junction nucleotides: 3. The CDR3 has 12 residues.

The chain uses TRBV18 and TRBJ2-7; 10 positions agree with TRBD1. CDR3 length: 15 residues. Germline CDR1 KGHSH, CDR2 LQKENI. V was pared by 5 bases and J by 3 bases, with 7 bases of the junction left unmatched. In DNA, the CDR3 is TGTGCCAGCTCAATTGGAGGACAGGGGGGCTACGAGCAGTACTTC. This encodes CASSIGGQGGYEQYF.